This paragraph reports one T cell receptor beta chain. Its target is unknown. These data come from a study of beta chain features in type 1 diabetes. For the study at large: Healthy donors and patients had similar age, gender and cell yields.

General study results and limits: Shortening of TCRB CDR3s, moderate but significant, appeared in all four CD4+ subsets of Type 1 diabetes patients.

What was sequenced were expressed TCRB transcripts, since all of the isolated RNA had been reverse transcribed. Sequencing used immunoSEQ multiplex PCR; TCRdb keeps in-frame clones, though not all of them. The sample yields under 300,000 clones, around 15% seen once. The CDR3 is 13 residues long. With V trimmed by 5 bases and J by 2 bases, 3 bases remained unmatched. Germline CDR1 and CDR2: GTSNPN and SVGIG (reference sequence). Cells sorted by CD45RO/CCR7/CD25/CD127/CD95/CD27 comprised CD4+ naive, central memory, regulatory and stem cell-like memory cells. Sequencing was carried out using naive CD4+ T cells from blood. V gene TRBV30 combines with J gene TRBJ1-1, with 9 bases identical to TRBD1. The TCR sequence derives from a man aged 30 to 39 with type 1 diabetes. CDR3 coding DNA: TGTGCCTGGGGGGGACAGGGAAACACTGAAGCTTTCTTT. Amino acids: CAWGGQGNTEAFF.